These T cell receptor beta chains were read from a single sample in a study of shared clonotypes between healthy human individuals. The repertoire was sequenced with immunoSEQ multiplex PCR; TCRdb's copy has only in-frame clones and lacks some. The sample lists more than 1,200,000 clones; approximately 98.5% were seen once. Material: naive CD4+ T cells sorted from blood. These receptors were obtained from a young man in good health. Each CDR3 is given with its conserved first and last residue. The D gene is left open where the match is weak. A row's size may be missing; if present it is once, few, many or a size class.

v_gene,j_gene,abundance,d_gene,CDR3nt,CDR3aa
TRBV18,TRBJ2-7,-,-,TGTGCCAGCTCACCACAGAGTATCTACGAGCAGTACTTC,CASSPQSIYEQYF
TRBV4-2,TRBJ1-4,-,-,TGTGCCAGCAGCCGCTCAGGCAGTGAAAAACTGTTTTTT,CASSRSGSEKLFF
TRBV5-1,TRBJ1-2,-,TRBD1,TGCGCCAGCAGCGGGCCGGGACAGGGCAAAGACGACTACACCTTC,CASSGPGQGKDDYTF
TRBV19,TRBJ2-2,-,TRBD1,TGTGCCAGTAGCAAGCCTACAGGGGCCCAACTCACCGGGGAGCTGTTTTTT,CASSKPTGAQLTGELFF
TRBV18,TRBJ2-2,-,-,TGTGCCAGCTCACCCAGGTCCACCGGGGAGCTGTTTTTT,CASSPRSTGELFF
TRBV7-6,TRBJ2-1,-,-,TGTGCCAGCAGCTTGTTAGGGGGCAATGAGCAGTTCTTC,CASSLLGGNEQFF
TRBV2,TRBJ1-4,-,-,TGTGCCAGCAGTCCTGTGTGGTGGCAGAGTAATGAAAAACTGTTTTTT,CASSPVWWQSNEKLFF
TRBV7-8,TRBJ1-4,-,TRBD1,TGTGCCAGCAGCTACGGGACAGGGGCTGAAAAACTGTTTTTT,CASSYGTGAEKLFF
TRBV5-1,TRBJ1-2,-,-,TGCGCCAGCAGCCATCCGGACGGGATCTATGGCTACACCTTC,CASSHPDGIYGYTF
TRBV7-9,TRBJ2-1,-,-,TGTGCCAGCAGCTCTAGAGCCCCCGTGGCGGGACCCTGGGATGAGCAGTTCTTC,CASSSRAPVAGPWDEQFF
TRBV10-1,TRBJ2-7,-,-,TGCGCCAGCAGTGGGGAACCACCGTACTCCTACGAGCAGTACTTC,CASSGEPPYSYEQYF
TRBV18,TRBJ1-2,-,-,TGTGCCAGCTCACCCCTGGTGGGAGCTAACTATGGCTACACCTTC,CASSPLVGANYGYTF
TRBV7-2,TRBJ2-3,-,-,TGTGCCAGCAGCTTTTCGGGAGCCACAGATACGCAGTATTTT,CASSFSGATDTQYF
TRBV7-9,TRBJ2-5,-,-,TGTGCCAGCAGCTTAGAATTCGAGACCCAGTACTTC,CASSLEFETQYF
TRBV18,TRBJ2-2,-,-,TGTGCCAGCTCCTCTGGACACCAGGCCGGGGAGCTGTTTTTT,CASSSGHQAGELFF
TRBV5-1,TRBJ1-2,-,TRBD1,TGCGCCAGCAGCCCTGACAGGGCCTATGGCTACACCTTC,CASSPDRAYGYTF
TRBV28,TRBJ1-2,-,-,TGTGCCAGCAGTTTATCGGGAGATGGCTACACCTTC,CASSLSGDGYTF
TRBV5-4,TRBJ2-1,-,-,TGTGCCAGCAGCTTCCCCGGCAATGAGCAGTTCTTC,CASSFPGNEQFF
TRBV11-3,TRBJ2-1,-,TRBD2,TGTGCCAGCAGCTTAACATCTGGGACTAGCGGCAATGAGCAGTTCTTC,CASSLTSGTSGNEQFF
TRBV15,TRBJ1-1,-,-,TGTGCCACCAGCAGAGATCCCAGGGCTAACACTGAAGCTTTCTTT,CATSRDPRANTEAFF
TRBV30,TRBJ2-5,-,-,TGTGCCTGGAGTGCGTCCTCCGGGGAGTACTTC,CAWSASSGEYF
TRBV9,TRBJ2-1,-,TRBD2,TGTGCCAGCAGCGTAGTGGGGGGGAATGCCAATGAGCAGTTCTTC,CASSVVGGNANEQFF
TRBV27,TRBJ2-5,-,-,TGTGCCAGCAGTGCCACAGGTACCCAAGAGACCCAGTACTTC,CASSATGTQETQYF
TRBV5-4,TRBJ2-2,-,-,TGTGCCAGCCGGGGTGATCCGAACACCGGGGAGCTGTTTTTT,CASRGDPNTGELFF
TRBV19,TRBJ1-5,few,TRBD1,TGTGCCAGTAGTATTACAGGGGGCAATCAGCCCCAGCATTTT,CASSITGGNQPQHF
TRBV10-2,TRBJ2-3,-,-,TGCGCCAGCAGTGACCAGGGGCTAATCACAGATACGCAGTATTTT,CASSDQGLITDTQYF
TRBV14,TRBJ1-5,-,-,TGTGCCAGCAGCCGGACTGCCGAGCCCCAGCATTTT,CASSRTAEPQHF
TRBV7-6,TRBJ2-7,-,TRBD1,TGTGCCAGCAGCTTAGTAGGTGGGACAGGGGGCTACGAGCAGTACTTC,CASSLVGGTGGYEQYF
TRBV28,TRBJ2-7,-,-,TGTGCCAGCAGTCTAAGCTCCTACGAGCAGTACTTC,CASSLSSYEQYF
TRBV4-1,TRBJ1-5,-,-,TGCGCCAGCAGCCAATACTGGGGGCAGTTTAATCAGCCCCAGCATTTT,CASSQYWGQFNQPQHF
TRBV19,TRBJ2-1,-,-,TGTGCCAGTAGTACCCCAGCCAAGAGCTCCTACAATGAGCAGTTCTTC,CASSTPAKSSYNEQFF
TRBV6-5,TRBJ2-2,-,-,TGTGCCAGCAGTTACGCCACGGTGACGAACACCGGGGAGCTGTTTTTT,CASSYATVTNTGELFF
TRBV12-5,TRBJ1-1,-,TRBD1,TGTGCTAGTGGTTTGGGGACAGGGTCAAGGGCTTTCTTT,CASGLGTGSRAFF
TRBV27,TRBJ2-2,-,TRBD2,TGTGCCAGCAGACTGGGACTAGCGGGAGTGATGCTGTTTTTT,CASRLGLAGVMLFF
TRBV19,TRBJ2-7,-,-,TGTGCCAGTAGTATCCTGGGCAGCAGGTCCTACGAGCAGTACTTC,CASSILGSRSYEQYF
TRBV5-1,TRBJ2-7,once,TRBD2,TGCGCCAGCAGCGAGACTAGCGGGACGCCTAGAGAGCAGTACTTC,CASSETSGTPREQYF
TRBV28,TRBJ1-5,-,TRBD1,TGTGCCAGCAGGATGACAGGGGAGGGACAGCCCCAGCATTTT,CASRMTGEGQPQHF
TRBV18,TRBJ1-1,-,-,TGTGCCAGCTCACGGGCATCCCGGGGCCCTGAAGCTTTCTTT,CASSRASRGPEAFF
TRBV11-1,TRBJ1-1,-,-,TGTGCCAGCAGCTTATTAGGCAACACTGAAGCTTTCTTT,CASSLLGNTEAFF
TRBV2,TRBJ2-7,-,TRBD1,TGTGCCAGCGACTCCCCGGGACAGGGACGATGGCAGTACTTC,CASDSPGQGRWQYF
TRBV28,TRBJ2-1,-,-,TGTGCCAGCAGTTTGTGGGCTGGCAATGAGCAGTTCTTC,CASSLWAGNEQFF
TRBV27,TRBJ1-2,-,-,TGTGCCAGCTCTAGAGACAATAACTATGGCTACACCTTC,CASSRDNNYGYTF
TRBV5-1,TRBJ1-1,-,-,TGCGCCAGCAGCTTGGCCTTACCGGGGGCGCTCGGTAGCACTGAAGCTTTCTTT,CASSLALPGALGSTEAFF
TRBV19,TRBJ1-2,-,-,TGTGCCAGTAGTATGGGGACGCTCGAGGGTCTTGGCTACACCTTC,CASSMGTLEGLGYTF
TRBV6-1,TRBJ1-2,-,-,TGTGCCAGCAGTGAAAGACGGACCAGTTATGGCTACACCTTC,CASSERRTSYGYTF
TRBV5-1,TRBJ1-1,once,-,TGCGCCAGCAGCGTACAGGAGAACACTGAAGCTTTCTTT,CASSVQENTEAFF
TRBV29-1,TRBJ1-4,-,-,TGCAGCGCCTTGGGTGGGGGACCAAAACTGTTTTTT,CSALGGGPKLFF
TRBV10-3,TRBJ2-2,-,-,TGTGCCATCAAGGACTGGGGGAGCCGCACCGGGGAGCTGTTTTTT,CAIKDWGSRTGELFF